Sequencing of this T cell receptor beta chain was carried out in a study of vaccination and CD4 T cells after COVID-19 (dated by TCRdb to between 2022 and 2023). Describing the broader study: SARS-CoV-2 positivity had been established in the convalescent patients by nasal swab PCR, and mild disease was recorded in several of these patients and severe disease in one. In the convalescent cohort there were six males and four females, among whom were two Hispanic individuals, seven Caucasians, two Asians and one multiracial person. Two doses of either the Pfizer-BioNTech BNT162b2 vaccine (n=8) or the Moderna mRNA-1273 vaccine (n=2) were administered to participants. Post-COVID blood samples from convalescent patients were collected a median of approximately 93 days after diagnosis, with a range of about 35 to 161 days. Post-vaccine blood samples were taken a median of 72 days after the second vaccine dose, with a range of 14 to 241 days. In ten to eleven COVID-19 convalescent patients and several infection-naive healthy vaccine recipients, the spike-specific CD4+ TCR repertoire before mRNA vaccination was compared with the repertoire after mRNA vaccination. General findings and caveats noted by the study authors: The median number of SARS-CoV-2-reactive clonotypes rose from approximately 20 after infection to roughly 38 after vaccination, but the change was not significant. Relatively few convalescent patients were included in the study, and early timepoints after natural infection were not analyzed. In convalescent patients, a median around 90% of post-vaccine SARS-CoV-2-reactive clones were detected only after vaccination, suggesting vaccine-specific priming. In convalescent patients, nearly all vaccine-specific clones (304 of 307) were found to be mono-reactive for SARS-CoV-2 spike rather than cross-reactive with common cold coronaviruses.

Library creation used PCR. Reads for this sample came from an Illumina iSeq 100. In the original analysis: Non-productive sequences were filtered out, and CDR3s that did not start with C, did not end with F or W, or were shorter than 7 amino acids were discarded. CDR3 homology was assessed with Levenshtein distances (stringdist) and unrooted phylogenetic trees (ape) in R version 3.6.1. TCRdb reworked the public reads: Q25 trimming with fastp, MiXCR clone assembly, productive beta chains retained. Each CDR3 protein appears once, grouped with its most common genes and DNA. The V and J calls shown here were made by TCRdb, not taken from the authors' results. This sample is represented by about 15,000 distinct CDR3 sequences; roughly three fifths of them were singletons. The top ten clones comprise 0.9% to 1.2% of the sample. Notes on this clonotype: Its antigen is currently not known. Nothing much larger sits one base from this clone, and base qualities are not available.

Positive SARS-CoV-2 PCR tests in the convalescent patients dated from March to December 2020, before Alpha, Beta and Delta variants emerged in the United States. PBMCs were separated from whole blood using Ficoll-Paque Plus gradient centrifugation and then either used fresh or cryopreserved at -140C. The CDR3 holds 13 amino acids from the cysteine to the phenylalanine. Only the CDR3 DNA is retained, 39 bases long and in frame from the first base. CDR1 and CDR2, looked up from the germline V gene (reference sequence), are LNHDA and SQIVND. V and J lose 7 bases and 5 bases, and a span of 12 bases separates them.

The clonotype comes from a human donor who had recovered from COVID-19. The chain couples TRBV19 to TRBJ1-5; a weak D assignment points to TRBD1 (6 bases agree). The material was CD4+ T cells from blood, obtained after SARS-CoV-2 vaccination. The CDR3 protein is CASTPDRDQPQHF. Here is the DNA: TGTGCCAGTACTCCGGACAGAGATCAGCCCCAGCATTTT.